This TCR beta chain was found in a study of technical replicates of blood from a few donors. Clones were read by immunoSEQ multiplex PCR, and TCRdb kept only the in-frame ones, dropping some. Of approximately 58,000 clones listed, about 86% are singletons. The source material was PBMCs. The clonotype was recovered from a human donor in good health. Some clones in this sample may be carry-over from other donors' samples.

CDR3 residues: CASGLGTGLSTDTQYF. The CDR3 region has the DNA TGTGCTAGTGGTTTGGGAACAGGGTTAAGCACAGATACGCAGTATTTT. The chain employs TRBV12-5 and TRBJ2-3; weak D call: TRBD1 (6 bases). The V gene lost 1 base and the J gene lost 0 bases, with 11 bases spanning the gap. Looked up from germline, CDR1 is LGHNT and CDR2 is FRNRAP. CDR3 size: 16 residues. The full variable domain, completed using reference TRBV12-5 and TRBJ2-3, is DARVTQTPRHKVTEMGQEVTMRCQPILGHNTVFWYRQTMMQGLELLAYFRNRAPLDDSGMPKDRFSAEMPDATLATLKIQPSEPRDSAVYFCASGLGTGLSTDTQYFGPGTRLTVL.